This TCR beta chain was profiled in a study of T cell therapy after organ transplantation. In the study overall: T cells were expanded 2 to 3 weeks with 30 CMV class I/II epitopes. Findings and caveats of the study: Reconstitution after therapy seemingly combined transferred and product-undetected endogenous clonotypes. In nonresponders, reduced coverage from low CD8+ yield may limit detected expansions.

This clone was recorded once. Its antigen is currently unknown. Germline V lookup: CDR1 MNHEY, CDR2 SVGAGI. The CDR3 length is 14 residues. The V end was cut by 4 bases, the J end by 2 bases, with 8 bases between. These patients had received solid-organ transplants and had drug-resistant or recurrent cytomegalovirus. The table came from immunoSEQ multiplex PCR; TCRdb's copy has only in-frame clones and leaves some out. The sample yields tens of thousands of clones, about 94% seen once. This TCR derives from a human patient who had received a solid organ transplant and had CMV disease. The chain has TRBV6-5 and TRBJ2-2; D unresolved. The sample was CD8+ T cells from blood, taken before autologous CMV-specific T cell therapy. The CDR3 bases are TGTGCCAGCAGTTTTAGCATCAACACCGGGGAGCTGTTTTTT. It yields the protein CASSFSINTGELFF.